This T cell receptor beta chain derives from a study of CD8 T cells in Susac syndrome. CD8+ and CD4+ T cells were negatively isolated; TEMRA cells were FACS-enriched. From germline, CDR1 is MGHRA and CDR2 YSYEKL. The V end lost 2 bases, the J end lost 2 bases, and 13 bases lay between the germline ends. The CDR3 has 16 residues. Reverse transcription used about 0.45 to 1 ug RNA and random hexamers. Amplification of TCR beta CDR3 spanned 54 Vbeta and 13 Jbeta via immunoSEQ multiplex PCR. In TCRdb, the immunoSEQ multiplex PCR reads were re-called with MiXCR into one record per CDR3 protein. This table has 100,000 to 150,000 distinct CDR3 sequences, more than 85% appearing once.

This chain links TRBV4-1 with TRBJ1-5; D remains ambiguous. The TCR originated in a human donor with multiple sclerosis. Input material: CD8+ T cells from PBMCs. CDR3 DNA: TGCGCCAGCAGCCAATTTATGGTTGCGGGCAATCAGCCCCAGCATTTT. This codes for CASSQFMVAGNQPQHF.